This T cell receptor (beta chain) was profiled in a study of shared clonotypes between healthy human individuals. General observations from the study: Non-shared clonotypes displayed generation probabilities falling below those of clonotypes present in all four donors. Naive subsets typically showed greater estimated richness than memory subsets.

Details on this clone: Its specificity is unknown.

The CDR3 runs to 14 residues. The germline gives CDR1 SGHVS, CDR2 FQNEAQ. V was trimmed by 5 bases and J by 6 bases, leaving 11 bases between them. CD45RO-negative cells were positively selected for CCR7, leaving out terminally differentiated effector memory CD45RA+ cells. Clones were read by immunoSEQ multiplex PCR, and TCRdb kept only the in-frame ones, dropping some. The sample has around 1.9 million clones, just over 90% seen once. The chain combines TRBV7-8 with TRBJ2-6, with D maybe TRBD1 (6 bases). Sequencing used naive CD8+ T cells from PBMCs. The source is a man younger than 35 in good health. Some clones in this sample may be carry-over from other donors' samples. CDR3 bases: TGTGCCAGCAGCCCAGGGGTCAAGGCCAACGTCCTGACTTTC. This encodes CASSPGVKANVLTF.